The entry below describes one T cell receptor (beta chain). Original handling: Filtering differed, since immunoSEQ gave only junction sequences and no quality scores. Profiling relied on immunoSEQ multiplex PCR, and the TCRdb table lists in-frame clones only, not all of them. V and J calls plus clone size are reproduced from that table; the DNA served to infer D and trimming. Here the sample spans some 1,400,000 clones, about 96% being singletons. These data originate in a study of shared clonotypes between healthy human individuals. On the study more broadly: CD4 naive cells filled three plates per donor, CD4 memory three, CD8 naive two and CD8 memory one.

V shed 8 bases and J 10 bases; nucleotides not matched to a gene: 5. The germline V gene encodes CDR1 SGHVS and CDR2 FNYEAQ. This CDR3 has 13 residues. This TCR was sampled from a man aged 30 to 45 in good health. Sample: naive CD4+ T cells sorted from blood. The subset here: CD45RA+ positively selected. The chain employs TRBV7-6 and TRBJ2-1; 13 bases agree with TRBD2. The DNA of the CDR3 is TGTGCCAGCGGTGGACTAGCGGGAGTAGAGCAGTTCTTC. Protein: CASGGLAGVEQFF. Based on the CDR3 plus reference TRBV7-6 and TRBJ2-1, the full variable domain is GAGVSQSPRYKVTKRGQDVALRCDPISGHVSLYWYRQALGQGPEFLTYFNYEAQQDKSGLPNDRFSAERPEGSISTLTIQRTEQRDSAMYRCASGGLAGVEQFFGPGTRLTVL.